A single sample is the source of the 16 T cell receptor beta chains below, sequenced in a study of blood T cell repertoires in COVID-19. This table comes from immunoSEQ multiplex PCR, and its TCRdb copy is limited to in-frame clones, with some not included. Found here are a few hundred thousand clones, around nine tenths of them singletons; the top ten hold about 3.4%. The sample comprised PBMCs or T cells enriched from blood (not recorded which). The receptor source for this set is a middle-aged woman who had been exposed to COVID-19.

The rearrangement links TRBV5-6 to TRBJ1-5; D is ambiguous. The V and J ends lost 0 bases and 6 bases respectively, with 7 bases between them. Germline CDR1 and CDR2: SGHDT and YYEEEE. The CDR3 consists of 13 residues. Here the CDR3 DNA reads TGTGCCAGCAGCTTGGAAGGCGGTCAGCCCCAGCATTTT. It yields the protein CASSLEGGQPQHF.

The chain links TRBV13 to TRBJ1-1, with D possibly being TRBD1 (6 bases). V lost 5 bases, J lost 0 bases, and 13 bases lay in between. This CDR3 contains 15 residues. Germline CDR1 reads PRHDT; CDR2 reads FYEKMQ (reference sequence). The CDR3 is CASSQGQLMNTEAFF. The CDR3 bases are TGTGCCAGCAGCCAAGGACAGCTGATGAACACTGAAGCTTTCTTT. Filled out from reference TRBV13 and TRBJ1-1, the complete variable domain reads AAGVIQSPRHLIKEKRETATLKCYPIPRHDTVYWYQQGPGQDPQFLISFYEKMQSDKGSIPDRFSAQQFSDYHSELNMSSLELGDSALYFCASSQGQLMNTEAFFGQGTRLTVV.

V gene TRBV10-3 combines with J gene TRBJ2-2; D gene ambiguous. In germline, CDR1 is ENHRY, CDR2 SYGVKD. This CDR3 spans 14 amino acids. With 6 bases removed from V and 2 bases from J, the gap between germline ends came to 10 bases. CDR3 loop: CAIRAEFNTGELFF. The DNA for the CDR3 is TGTGCCATCAGGGCGGAATTTAACACCGGGGAGCTGTTTTTT.

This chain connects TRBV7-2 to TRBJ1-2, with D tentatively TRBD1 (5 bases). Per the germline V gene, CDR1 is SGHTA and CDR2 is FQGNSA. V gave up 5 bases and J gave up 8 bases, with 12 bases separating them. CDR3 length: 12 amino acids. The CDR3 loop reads CASSGRVEGYTF. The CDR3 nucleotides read TGTGCCAGCAGCGGCAGGGTGGAGGGCTACACCTTC.

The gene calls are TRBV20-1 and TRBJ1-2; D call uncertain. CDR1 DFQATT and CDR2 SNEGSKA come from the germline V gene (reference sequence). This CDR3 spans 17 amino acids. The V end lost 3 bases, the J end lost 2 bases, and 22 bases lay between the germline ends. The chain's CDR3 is CSASPPGVSTSNYGYTF. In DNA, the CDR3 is TGCAGTGCTAGTCCCCCCGGTGTGAGTACGTCCAACTATGGCTACACCTTC.

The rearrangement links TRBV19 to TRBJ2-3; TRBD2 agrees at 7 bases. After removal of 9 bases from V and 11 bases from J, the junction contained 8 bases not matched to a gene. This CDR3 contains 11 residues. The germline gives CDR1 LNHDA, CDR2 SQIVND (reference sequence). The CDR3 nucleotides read TGTGCCAGCCAGACGGGAGGAGAGCAGTATTTT. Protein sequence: CASQTGGEQYF.

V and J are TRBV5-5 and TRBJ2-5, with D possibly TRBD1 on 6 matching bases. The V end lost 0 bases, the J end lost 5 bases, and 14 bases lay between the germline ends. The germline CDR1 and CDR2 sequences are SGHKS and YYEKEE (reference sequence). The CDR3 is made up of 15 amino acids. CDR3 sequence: CASSLGTPRGETQYF. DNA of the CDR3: TGTGCCAGCAGCTTGGGGACACCAAGGGGGGAGACCCAGTACTTC.

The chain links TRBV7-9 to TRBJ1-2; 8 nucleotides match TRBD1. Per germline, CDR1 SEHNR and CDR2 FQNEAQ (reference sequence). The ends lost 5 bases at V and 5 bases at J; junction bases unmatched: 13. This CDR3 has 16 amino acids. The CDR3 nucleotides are TGTGCCAGCAGCAGCAATCCAACCACAGGGGGGTATGGCTACACCTTC. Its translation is CASSSNPTTGGYGYTF.

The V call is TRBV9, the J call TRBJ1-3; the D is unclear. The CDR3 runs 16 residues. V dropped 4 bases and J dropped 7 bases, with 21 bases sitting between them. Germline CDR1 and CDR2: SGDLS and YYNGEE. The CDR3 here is CASSPTPGEEVNTIYF. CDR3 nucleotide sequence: TGTGCCAGCAGCCCAACGCCGGGAGAGGAGGTGAACACCATATATTTT.

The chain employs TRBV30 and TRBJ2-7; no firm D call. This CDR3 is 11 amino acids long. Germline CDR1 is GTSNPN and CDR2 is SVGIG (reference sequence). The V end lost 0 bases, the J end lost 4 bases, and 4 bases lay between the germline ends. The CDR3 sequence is CAWSVRYEQYF. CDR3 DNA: TGTGCCTGGAGTGTACGGTACGAGCAGTACTTC.

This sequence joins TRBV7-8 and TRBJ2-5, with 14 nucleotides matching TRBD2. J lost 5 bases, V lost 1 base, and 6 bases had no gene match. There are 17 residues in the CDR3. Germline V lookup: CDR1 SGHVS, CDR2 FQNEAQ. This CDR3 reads CASSLVGLAGGGETQYF. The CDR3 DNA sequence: TGTGCCAGCAGCTTAGTCGGACTAGCGGGGGGCGGGGAGACCCAGTACTTC.

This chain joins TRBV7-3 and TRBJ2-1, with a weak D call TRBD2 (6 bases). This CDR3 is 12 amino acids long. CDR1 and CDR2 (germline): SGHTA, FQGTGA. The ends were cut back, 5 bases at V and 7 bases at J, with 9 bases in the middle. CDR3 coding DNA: TGTGCCAGCAGCCCTGGGGGGAATGAGCAGTTCTTC. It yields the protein CASSPGGNEQFF.

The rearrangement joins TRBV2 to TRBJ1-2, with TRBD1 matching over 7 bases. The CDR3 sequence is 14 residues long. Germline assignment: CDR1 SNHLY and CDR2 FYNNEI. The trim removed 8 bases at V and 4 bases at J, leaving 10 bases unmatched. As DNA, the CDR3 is TGTGCCAGCGGACCGGGACAGACTTTCTATGGCTACACCTTC. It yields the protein CASGPGQTFYGYTF. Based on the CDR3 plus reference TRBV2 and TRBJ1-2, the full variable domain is EPEVTQTPSHQVTQMGQEVILRCVPISNHLYFYWYRQILGQKVEFLVSFYNNEISEKSEIFDDQFSVERPDGSNFTLKIRSTKLEDSAMYFCASGPGQTFYGYTFGSGTRLTVV.

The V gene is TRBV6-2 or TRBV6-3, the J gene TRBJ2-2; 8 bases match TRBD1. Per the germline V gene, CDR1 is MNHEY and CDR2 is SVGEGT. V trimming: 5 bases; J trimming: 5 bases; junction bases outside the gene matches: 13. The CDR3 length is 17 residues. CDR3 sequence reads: CASSADYSRDRTGELFF. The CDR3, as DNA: TGTGCCAGCAGTGCCGATTACAGCCGGGACAGGACCGGGGAGCTGTTTTTT.

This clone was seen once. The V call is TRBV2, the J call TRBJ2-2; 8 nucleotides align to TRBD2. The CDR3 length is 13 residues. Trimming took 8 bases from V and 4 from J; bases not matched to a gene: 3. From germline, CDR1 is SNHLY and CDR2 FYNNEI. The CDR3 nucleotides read TGTGCCAGCTCACTAGCGGTCACCGGGGAGCTGTTTTTT. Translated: CASSLAVTGELFF.

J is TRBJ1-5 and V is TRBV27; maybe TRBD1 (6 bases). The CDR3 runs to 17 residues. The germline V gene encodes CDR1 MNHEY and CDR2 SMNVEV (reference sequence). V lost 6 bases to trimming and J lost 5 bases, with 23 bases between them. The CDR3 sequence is CASRRRSQGAEDQPQHF. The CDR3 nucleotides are TGTGCCAGCAGACGTCGCTCACAGGGTGCGGAGGATCAGCCCCAGCATTTT.